Listed below are T cell receptor beta chains from one sample, sequenced in a study of shared clonotypes between healthy human individuals. Sequencing used immunoSEQ multiplex PCR; TCRdb keeps in-frame clones, though not all of them. Of millions of clones listed, 90% to 95% are singletons. What was sequenced was naive CD4+ T cells sorted from blood. The receptor source for this set is a young man in good health. Each CDR3 is given with its conserved first and last residue. The D gene is left open where the match is weak. A row's size may be missing; if present it is once, few, many or a size class.

v_gene: TRBV7-6; abundance: NA; d_gene: NA; j_gene: TRBJ1-1; CDR3aa: CASSLRQQNTEAFF; CDR3nt: TGTGCCAGCAGCTTACGTCAACAGAACACTGAAGCTTTCTTT
v_gene: TRBV5-1; abundance: NA; d_gene: NA; j_gene: TRBJ1-1; CDR3aa: CASSLGGISNTEAFF; CDR3nt: TGCGCCAGCAGCCTGGGGGGGATCTCGAACACTGAAGCTTTCTTT
v_gene: TRBV2; abundance: NA; d_gene: NA; j_gene: TRBJ1-6; CDR3aa: CASSYRSGTPSPLHF; CDR3nt: TGTGCCAGCAGTTACAGATCCGGGACACCTTCACCCCTCCACTTT
v_gene: TRBV10-3; abundance: once; d_gene: NA; j_gene: TRBJ1-3; CDR3aa: CASQDSGGNTIYF; CDR3nt: TGTGCCTCACAGGATTCCGGAGGAAACACCATATATTTT
v_gene: TRBV7-6; abundance: NA; d_gene: NA; j_gene: TRBJ1-5; CDR3aa: CASSLTRGGRLQEDQPQHF; CDR3nt: TGTGCCAGCAGCTTAACCCGCGGTGGACGACTACAAGAAGATCAGCCCCAGCATTTT
v_gene: TRBV25-1; abundance: NA; d_gene: NA; j_gene: TRBJ2-1; CDR3aa: CASSELGYNEQFF; CDR3nt: TGTGCCAGCAGTGAACTGGGGTACAATGAGCAGTTCTTC
v_gene: TRBV10-3; abundance: NA; d_gene: TRBD1; j_gene: TRBJ2-7; CDR3aa: CAIRGTGVDYEQYF; CDR3nt: TGTGCCATCAGAGGGACAGGGGTTGACTACGAGCAGTACTTC
v_gene: TRBV10-3; abundance: once; d_gene: TRBD1; j_gene: TRBJ2-3; CDR3aa: CAISRGQSTDTQYF; CDR3nt: TGTGCCATCAGTCGGGGACAGAGCACAGATACGCAGTATTTT
v_gene: TRBV7-7; abundance: NA; d_gene: NA; j_gene: TRBJ2-7; CDR3aa: CASSLGQGGEQYF; CDR3nt: TGTGCTAGCAGCTTAGGACAAGGTGGCGAGCAGTACTTC
v_gene: TRBV2; abundance: NA; d_gene: TRBD2; j_gene: TRBJ2-7; CDR3aa: CASSNLSGRPPYEQYF; CDR3nt: TGTGCCAGCAGTAACCTAAGCGGGAGGCCCCCCTACGAGCAGTACTTC
v_gene: TRBV7-8; abundance: NA; d_gene: NA; j_gene: TRBJ2-2; CDR3aa: CASSPNTGELFF; CDR3nt: TGTGCCAGCAGCCCGAACACCGGGGAGCTGTTTTTT
v_gene: TRBV4-3; abundance: NA; d_gene: TRBD1; j_gene: TRBJ2-7; CDR3aa: CASSQGLGTGDEQYF; CDR3nt: TGCGCCAGCAGCCAAGGGCTCGGGACAGGGGACGAGCAGTACTTC
v_gene: TRBV5-4; abundance: NA; d_gene: TRBD1; j_gene: TRBJ1-1; CDR3aa: CASSLSVGGYTEAFF; CDR3nt: TGTGCCAGCAGCTTGTCGGTAGGGGGCTACACTGAAGCTTTCTTT
v_gene: TRBV7-9; abundance: NA; d_gene: TRBD1; j_gene: TRBJ2-7; CDR3aa: CASSTLGTGSYEQYF; CDR3nt: TGTGCCAGCAGCACCCTAGGGACAGGCTCCTACGAGCAGTACTTC
v_gene: TRBV10-3; abundance: NA; d_gene: NA; j_gene: TRBJ1-2; CDR3aa: CASDGDSANYGYTF; CDR3nt: TGTGCCTCCGACGGGGATTCGGCTAACTATGGCTACACCTTC
v_gene: TRBV27; abundance: NA; d_gene: TRBD2; j_gene: TRBJ2-2; CDR3aa: CASDTTSGANLSNTGELFF; CDR3nt: TGTGCCAGCGATACGACTAGCGGGGCAAACCTCTCGAACACCGGGGAGCTGTTTTTT
v_gene: TRBV4-1; abundance: NA; d_gene: TRBD1; j_gene: TRBJ1-2; CDR3aa: CASSQIGQGNYGYTF; CDR3nt: TGCGCCAGCAGCCAGATAGGACAGGGAAACTATGGCTACACCTTC
v_gene: TRBV5-1; abundance: NA; d_gene: TRBD1; j_gene: TRBJ2-7; CDR3aa: CASSWAIGTAKSYEQYF; CDR3nt: TGCGCCAGCAGCTGGGCGATCGGGACAGCAAAATCCTACGAGCAGTACTTC
v_gene: TRBV4-3; abundance: NA; d_gene: NA; j_gene: TRBJ1-2; CDR3aa: CASSQEVGANYGYTF; CDR3nt: TGCGCCAGCAGCCAAGAAGTAGGGGCTAACTATGGCTACACCTTC
v_gene: TRBV28; abundance: NA; d_gene: TRBD2; j_gene: TRBJ2-3; CDR3aa: CATVGRGASTDTQYF; CDR3nt: TGTGCCACCGTGGGGCGGGGGGCGAGCACAGATACGCAGTATTTT
v_gene: TRBV11-3; abundance: NA; d_gene: NA; j_gene: TRBJ2-7; CDR3aa: CASSFLRYEQYF; CDR3nt: TGTGCCAGCAGCTTCCTTAGGTACGAGCAGTACTTC
v_gene: TRBV7-2; abundance: NA; d_gene: NA; j_gene: TRBJ2-2; CDR3aa: CASSSRSTGELFF; CDR3nt: TGTGCCAGCAGCTCTCGCAGCACCGGGGAGCTGTTTTTT
v_gene: TRBV13; abundance: NA; d_gene: NA; j_gene: TRBJ2-3; CDR3aa: CASSFMGKGTDTQYF; CDR3nt: TGTGCCAGCAGCTTTATGGGGAAGGGGACAGATACGCAGTATTTT
v_gene: TRBV11-3; abundance: NA; d_gene: NA; j_gene: TRBJ2-2; CDR3aa: CASKGNTGELFF; CDR3nt: TGTGCCAGCAAGGGGAACACCGGGGAGCTGTTTTTT
v_gene: TRBV6-1; abundance: NA; d_gene: TRBD1; j_gene: TRBJ1-2; CDR3aa: CASSPRQGFYGYTF; CDR3nt: TGTGCCAGCAGTCCTAGACAGGGGTTCTATGGCTACACCTTC
v_gene: TRBV10-3; abundance: NA; d_gene: NA; j_gene: TRBJ1-3; CDR3aa: CAISMTEPSSGNTIYF; CDR3nt: TGTGCCATCAGTATGACAGAGCCCAGCTCTGGAAACACCATATATTTT
v_gene: TRBV2; abundance: NA; d_gene: NA; j_gene: TRBJ1-6; CDR3aa: CASTGRGNSPLHF; CDR3nt: TGTGCCAGCACCGGCAGAGGTAATTCACCCCTCCACTTT
v_gene: TRBV5-6; abundance: NA; d_gene: TRBD1; j_gene: TRBJ1-5; CDR3aa: CASSSTGAGQPQHF; CDR3nt: TGTGCCAGCAGCTCCACAGGGGCGGGACAGCCCCAGCATTTT
v_gene: TRBV7-9; abundance: NA; d_gene: TRBD1; j_gene: TRBJ2-5; CDR3aa: CASSSPSLDREGETQYF; CDR3nt: TGTGCCAGCAGCTCCCCCTCCTTGGACAGGGAAGGGGAGACCCAGTACTTC
v_gene: TRBV27; abundance: NA; d_gene: TRBD1; j_gene: TRBJ1-6; CDR3aa: CASSLNRGGSPLHF; CDR3nt: TGTGCCAGCAGTTTAAACAGGGGTGGCTCACCCCTCCACTTT
v_gene: TRBV6-1; abundance: NA; d_gene: TRBD2; j_gene: TRBJ2-1; CDR3aa: CASSDYLAGGSRNEQFF; CDR3nt: TGTGCCAGCAGTGATTATTTAGCGGGGGGTTCCCGCAATGAGCAGTTCTTC
v_gene: TRBV30; abundance: NA; d_gene: TRBD1; j_gene: TRBJ2-7; CDR3aa: CASLGQGGYEQYF; CDR3nt: TGTGCCTCGTTGGGACAGGGCGGATACGAGCAGTACTTC
v_gene: TRBV11-2; abundance: NA; d_gene: NA; j_gene: TRBJ2-4; CDR3aa: CASSAQTGLYIQYF; CDR3nt: TGTGCCAGCAGCGCCCAGACAGGTTTATACATTCAGTACTTC
v_gene: TRBV6-5; abundance: NA; d_gene: TRBD2; j_gene: TRBJ2-3; CDR3aa: CASSYSGGRNTDTQYF; CDR3nt: TGTGCCAGCAGTTACTCGGGCGGGAGGAACACAGATACGCAGTATTTT
v_gene: TRBV7-2; abundance: NA; d_gene: TRBD1; j_gene: TRBJ2-7; CDR3aa: CASSWAGQGLTEQYF; CDR3nt: TGTGCCAGCAGCTGGGCGGGACAGGGATTGACCGAGCAGTACTTC
v_gene: TRBV2; abundance: NA; d_gene: NA; j_gene: TRBJ1-5; CDR3aa: CASRKDSNQPQHF; CDR3nt: TGTGCCAGCAGAAAGGACAGCAATCAGCCCCAGCATTTT
v_gene: TRBV5-8; abundance: NA; d_gene: NA; j_gene: TRBJ2-5; CDR3aa: CASSFNRGLETQYF; CDR3nt: TGTGCCAGCAGCTTTAATCGGGGGCTGGAGACCCAGTACTTC
v_gene: TRBV6-5; abundance: once; d_gene: NA; j_gene: TRBJ1-1; CDR3aa: CASSYTADLNTEAFF; CDR3nt: TGTGCCAGCAGTTACACGGCGGATCTGAACACTGAAGCTTTCTTT
v_gene: TRBV11-1; abundance: NA; d_gene: NA; j_gene: TRBJ2-7; CDR3aa: CASSLARGLTGYEQYF; CDR3nt: TGTGCCAGCAGCTTAGCGAGGGGCCTGACAGGATACGAGCAGTACTTC
v_gene: TRBV6-5; abundance: NA; d_gene: NA; j_gene: TRBJ1-5; CDR3aa: CASSRKTDSNQPQHF; CDR3nt: TGTGCCAGCAGTCGGAAGACTGATAGCAATCAGCCCCAGCATTTT
v_gene: TRBV4-1; abundance: NA; d_gene: TRBD1; j_gene: TRBJ2-5; CDR3aa: CASSQIPGQGIETQYF; CDR3nt: TGCGCCAGCAGCCAAATCCCGGGACAGGGTATCGAGACCCAGTACTTC
v_gene: TRBV6-6; abundance: NA; d_gene: NA; j_gene: TRBJ1-1; CDR3aa: CASIPSGQGTGEAFF; CDR3nt: TGTGCCAGCATACCCTCGGGCCAGGGTACAGGTGAAGCTTTCTTT
v_gene: TRBV5-1; abundance: NA; d_gene: NA; j_gene: TRBJ2-7; CDR3aa: CASTQDNDKGSYEQYF; CDR3nt: TGCGCCAGCACGCAGGACAACGACAAAGGCTCCTACGAGCAGTACTTC
v_gene: TRBV28; abundance: once; d_gene: TRBD2; j_gene: TRBJ2-1; CDR3aa: CASSFLSGVSYNEQFF; CDR3nt: TGTGCCAGCAGTTTCCTAAGCGGGGTCTCCTACAATGAGCAGTTCTTC
v_gene: TRBV11-2; abundance: NA; d_gene: NA; j_gene: TRBJ2-1; CDR3aa: CASSPKLVNEQFF; CDR3nt: TGTGCCAGCAGCCCGAAACTAGTAAATGAGCAGTTCTTC
v_gene: TRBV7-2; abundance: many; d_gene: NA; j_gene: TRBJ1-1; CDR3aa: CASDAAGLEAFF; CDR3nt: TGTGCCAGCGACGCAGCAGGGCTTGAAGCTTTCTTT